Listed below are T cell receptor beta chains from one sample, sequenced in a study of T cell clusters in autoimmune cytopenias. TCRdb reprocessed the multiplex PCR reads, keeping one entry per CDR3 protein, no DNA. The sample holds 2,000 or so distinct CDR3 sequences. The sample was peripheral blood. All receptors come from a human donor with an autoimmune cytopenia or autoimmune hepatitis (not recorded which). CDR3s include the opening cysteine and the closing phenylalanine or tryptophan. Rows may omit the clone size; those that give it use once, few, many or a size class.

>TRBJ1-3|TRBV5-1|medium-sized
CASSLSQGRNTIYF
>TRBJ2-1|TRBV7-9|medium-sized
CASSPLTGSGQFF
>TRBJ2-1|TRBV11-2|.
CASSPRGAGGSYNEQFF
>TRBJ1-1|TRBV5-1|medium-sized
CASSLDSLYPTEAFF
>TRBJ1-5|TRBV6-2/TRBV6-3|medium-sized
CASSPDRENQPQHF
>TRBJ1-2|TRBV30|medium-sized
CAWSVRGDYGYTF
>TRBJ1-2|TRBV29-1|.
CSVGPTGASGYTF
>TRBJ1-2|TRBV29-1|large
CSVASRGSNYGYTF
>TRBJ1-5|TRBV28|.
CASSLNRDSQPQHF
>TRBJ1-1|TRBV30|medium-sized
CAWKGIGTPNTEAFF
>TRBJ2-3|TRBV14|medium-sized
CASSYSRDPKYF
>TRBJ2-2|TRBV4-2|medium-sized
CASSQRGGAIGELFF
>TRBJ2-7|TRBV19|medium-sized
CASSMGHRPYEQYF
>TRBJ2-7|TRBV20-1|.
CSAALAGGLQMSYEQYF
>TRBJ2-4|TRBV2|.
CASSVSLTEPIQYF
>TRBJ1-1|TRBV6-2/TRBV6-3|medium-sized
CASRPDRPRGEAFF
>TRBJ2-7|TRBV12-3/TRBV12-4|medium-sized
CASTATGMGEQYF
>TRBJ2-5|TRBV12-3/TRBV12-4|medium-sized
CASSLAGRETQYF
>TRBJ2-1|TRBV5-1|medium-sized
CASSRNTGGDEQFF
>TRBJ1-2|TRBV6-5|.
CASMRTGANYGYTF
>TRBJ1-3|TRBV11-2|medium-sized
CASSLGVGNTIYF
>TRBJ1-2|TRBV5-6|medium-sized
CASSLVPPSGTGNGYTF
>TRBJ1-4|TRBV5-5|medium-sized
CASSLVGTLMGNNEKLFF
>TRBJ2-5|TRBV24-1|medium-sized
CATSEGQRVGETQYF
>TRBJ2-5|TRBV19|large
CASSTRAGGETQYF
>TRBJ1-1|TRBV7-2|medium-sized
CASSWRGITEAFF
>TRBJ2-1|TRBV7-9|.
CASSPRTGMNQQFF
>TRBJ2-1|TRBV12-5|.
CASGSGTSGYNEQFF
>TRBJ2-2|TRBV7-9|.
CASSLGLAGTPNTGELFF
>TRBJ2-2|TRBV2|.
CASRPDWAAGDTGELFF
>TRBJ2-5|TRBV7-6|.
CASSPSAGASGTQYF
>TRBJ2-7|TRBV24-1|medium-sized
CATSDPGTGNEQYF
>TRBJ2-1|TRBV7-2|medium-sized
CASSLSASGRAGEQFF
>TRBJ1-1|TRBV7-2|.
CASSLVPFITEAFF
>TRBJ1-1|TRBV20-1|.
CSARPFDRGVNTEAFF
>TRBJ1-4|TRBV4-3|medium-sized
CASSQSRTGYEKLFF
>TRBJ1-3|TRBV5-1|medium-sized
CASSTSDSGNTIYF
>TRBJ1-4|TRBV4-3|.
CASSQDWAGANEKLFF
>TRBJ2-5|TRBV6-2/TRBV6-3|medium-sized
CASSSSPAGGLGETQYF
>TRBJ2-2|TRBV29-1|large
CSASLSPGELFF
>TRBJ2-2|TRBV7-2|medium-sized
CASSPGGQRTGELFF
>TRBJ1-1|TRBV18|medium-sized
CASSLQGNTEAFF
>TRBJ2-3|TRBV5-5|large
CASSQGLDDTQYF
>TRBJ2-4|TRBV20-1|.
CSASGAAKNIQYF
>TRBJ1-3|TRBV19|medium-sized
CASSLNPMMSDRGRRNTIYF
>TRBJ1-3|TRBV27|medium-sized
CASSLTGSSGNTIYF
>TRBJ1-3|TRBV12-3/TRBV12-4|medium-sized
CASRAQGSFGNTIYF
>TRBJ2-5|TRBV4-3|.
CASSQAWRQGGQETQYF
>TRBJ1-3|TRBV6-5|large
CASSYDGSAGATIYF
>TRBJ1-4|TRBV12-3/TRBV12-4|medium-sized
CASSLVGQGPVNEKLFF
>TRBJ2-2|TRBV5-4|medium-sized
CASSLGRRAGELFF
>TRBJ1-2|TRBV5-6|medium-sized
CASSQGDSFYGYTF
>TRBJ2-3|TRBV2|.
CASSGTSGVLTDTQYF
>TRBJ2-1|TRBV13|large
CASSSSDRGSYNEQFF